This entry lists 28 T cell receptor beta chains sequenced from one sample in a study of blood T cell repertoires in COVID-19. Assay: immunoSEQ multiplex PCR; the TCRdb copy retains only in-frame clones and omits some. This sample yields about 150,000 clones, of which more than 85% are seen a single time; approximately 0.5% belongs to the top ten. The sample comprised peripheral blood. All receptors come from a man aged 50 to 59 with acute or convalescent COVID-19.

V and J are TRBV29-1 and TRBJ2-3; no firm D call. Germline assignment: CDR1 SQVTM and CDR2 ANQGSEA. The CDR3 covers 13 residues. Trimming cost V 1 base and J 2 bases, with 7 bases left between them. For the CDR3, the DNA is TGCAGCGTTGAAGGGAGCCACACAGATACGCAGTATTTT. The encoded protein is CSVEGSHTDTQYF.

The chain recombines TRBV11-3 with TRBJ1-5; possible D gene TRBD1, 6 bases. The CDR3 loop spans 15 amino acids. Germline lookup yields CDR1 SGHNT and CDR2 YENEEA. With 2 bases removed from V and 7 bases from J, the gap between germline ends came to 15 bases. The CDR3 DNA follows: TGTGCCAGCAGCTTAACTCTACAGGGAGACCAGCCCCAGCATTTT. As protein: CASSLTLQGDQPQHF.

This clone was counted between two and nine times. The chain combines TRBV11-2 with TRBJ2-1, with D maybe TRBD2 (6 bases). CDR3 size: 14 residues. The V gene's germline CDR1 is SGHAT and CDR2 FQNNGV. The V end lost 6 bases, the J end lost 7 bases, and 16 bases lay between the germline ends. The CDR3 is CASRWAGSGNEQFF. The CDR3 DNA sequence: TGTGCCAGCAGATGGGCGGGGTCGGGGAATGAGCAGTTCTTC. Based on the CDR3 plus reference TRBV11-2 and TRBJ2-1, the full variable domain is EAGVAQSPRYKIIEKRQSVAFWCNPISGHATLYWYQQILGQGPKLLIQFQNNGVVDDSQLPKDRFSAERLKGVDSTLKIQPAKLEDSAVYLCASRWAGSGNEQFFGPGTRLTVL.

This clone was recorded once. The V call is TRBV6-2 or TRBV6-3, the J call TRBJ1-5; D gene ambiguous. Per germline, CDR1 MNHEY and CDR2 SVGEGT. The CDR3 has 13 amino acids. V dropped 2 bases and J dropped 4 bases, with 6 bases sitting between them. The CDR3 sequence: CASSYGGNQPQHF. The CDR3 DNA follows: TGTGCCAGCAGTTACGGAGGGAATCAGCCCCAGCATTTT.

DNA of the CDR3: TGTGCCAGCAGCCCAAACACCGGGGAGCTGTTTTTT. Encoded protein: CASSPNTGELFF. The rearrangement links TRBV7-3 to TRBJ2-2; no reliable D call. Germline CDR1 is SGHTA and CDR2 is FQGTGA. CDR3 size: 12 residues. The germline V and J ends were trimmed by 5 bases and 2 bases, with 3 bases remaining between them.

This chain joins TRBV19 and TRBJ1-5, with D maybe TRBD1 (5 bases). The CDR3 extends over 15 amino acids. Per the germline V gene, CDR1 is LNHDA and CDR2 is SQIVND (reference sequence). Trimming took off 2 bases at V and 5 bases at J, with 13 bases between the two ends. The CDR3 loop reads CASSINWGGDQPQHF. CDR3 nucleotides: TGTGCCAGTAGTATAAACTGGGGAGGGGATCAGCCCCAGCATTTT.

This chain links TRBV2 with TRBJ1-2; D is possibly TRBD1 (5 bases). CDR1 and CDR2 from the germline V gene are SNHLY and FYNNEI. The V end lost 2 bases, the J end lost 5 bases, and 12 bases lay between the germline ends. This CDR3 spans 14 amino acids. For the CDR3, the DNA is TGTGCCAGCAGTGAATTCGGGGGGGGTTATGGCTACACCTTC. Its protein is CASSEFGGGYGYTF.

V is TRBV3-1 (or the pseudogene TRBV3-2) and J is TRBJ2-7; unclear D gene. V dropped 2 bases and J dropped 7 bases, with 15 bases sitting between them. The CDR3 covers 14 residues. CDR1 is LGHDT and CDR2 is YNNKEL in the germline V gene (reference sequence). The CDR3 nucleotides are TGTGCCAGCAGCCAACAAACCCAGTCCTTTGAGCAGTACTTC. Translating gives CASSQQTQSFEQYF.

This clone was seen a few times. V is TRBV5-1 and J is TRBJ2-1; a weak D match, TRBD1 (6 bases). Germline CDR1 SGHRS, CDR2 YFSETQ. The CDR3 has 17 residues. V gave up 4 bases and J gave up 0 bases, with 17 bases separating them. CDR3 loop: CASSGGAARSSYNEQFF. The CDR3 bases are TGCGCCAGCAGCGGGGGCGCAGCCAGAAGCTCCTACAATGAGCAGTTCTTC. The full variable domain, in which reference TRBV5-1 and TRBJ2-1 provide the parts outside the CDR3, is KAGVTQTPRYLIKTRGQQVTLSCSPISGHRSVSWYQQTPGQGLQFLFEYFSETQRNKGNFPGRFSGRQFSNSRSEMNVSTLELGDSALYLCASSGGAARSSYNEQFFGPGTRLTVL.

The J gene is TRBJ2-1, the V gene TRBV27, with D unresolved. The CDR3 has 13 amino acids. Germline CDR1 reads MNHEY; CDR2 reads SMNVEV (reference sequence). The ends were cut back, 4 bases at V and 4 bases at J, with 8 bases in the middle. The CDR3 is CASSYTQYNEQFF. For the CDR3, the DNA is TGTGCCAGCAGTTACACACAATACAATGAGCAGTTCTTC.

This clone was detected once. This chain links TRBV4-3 with TRBJ2-1; D gene ambiguous. The CDR3 is made up of 16 amino acids. Per germline, CDR1 LGHNA and CDR2 YSLEER. V was cut by 0 bases and J by 5 bases, with 14 bases left in between. Written as DNA, the CDR3 is TGCGCCAGCAGCCAAGAGGGCACCTTCCCCGACAATGAGCAGTTCTTC. Encoded protein: CASSQEGTFPDNEQFF.

This CDR3 reads CASSSGQGQETQYF. CDR3 coding DNA: TGTGCCAGCAGCTCTGGACAGGGACAAGAGACCCAGTACTTC. The J gene is TRBJ2-5, the V gene TRBV5-5; TRBD1 matches at 8 bases. Per the germline V gene, CDR1 is SGHKS and CDR2 is YYEKEE (reference sequence). V dropped 3 bases and J dropped 2; count of bases not matched to a gene: 3. CDR3 length: 14 amino acids.

As regards this clone: The sample holds other DNA sequences that translate to the same CDR3. The chain couples TRBV9 to TRBJ2-5, with TRBD2 matching over 9 bases. Germline lookup yields CDR1 SGDLS and CDR2 YYNGEE. This CDR3 has 16 residues. After removal of 0 bases from V and 2 bases from J, the junction contained 5 bases not matched to a gene. CDR3 coding DNA: TGTGCCAGCAGCGTAGGAGGGCTAGCGGGACAAGAGACCCAGTACTTC. Translating it yields CASSVGGLAGQETQYF. Drawing the rest from reference TRBV9 and TRBJ2-5, the complete variable domain is DSGVTQTPKHLITATGQRVTLRCSPRSGDLSVYWYQQSLDQGLQFLIQYYNGEERAKGNILERFSAQQFPDLHSELNLSSLELGDSALYFCASSVGGLAGQETQYFGPGTRLLVL.

CDR3 DNA: TGTGCCATCAGCCGGGACAGTGAAGCTTTCTTT. Its protein product is CAISRDSEAFF. The chain employs TRBV10-3 and TRBJ1-1; 7 bases are a match to TRBD1. The CDR3 covers 11 residues. V lost 6 bases to trimming and J lost 7 bases; unmatched junction nucleotides: 2. Germline-derived CDR1 and CDR2 are ENHRY and SYGVKD.

The rearrangement links TRBV19 to TRBJ2-2; D possibly corresponds to TRBD2 (6 bases). The length of the CDR3 is 17 residues. V lost 5 bases, J lost 3 bases, and 19 bases lay in between. CDR1 LNHDA and CDR2 SQIVND come from the germline V gene (reference sequence). CDR3 in DNA: TGTGCCAGTAGTCCCCTTACGAGGCGGGGTGACACCGGGGAGCTGTTTTTT. Its translation: CASSPLTRRGDTGELFF.

V is TRBV15 and J is TRBJ1-2; D is possibly TRBD1 (5 bases). Trimming shortened V by 0 bases and J by 6 bases, and 11 bases separated the two germline ends. The CDR3 sequence is 14 residues long. CDR1 and CDR2 (germline): LNHNV, YYDKDF (reference sequence). The CDR3 DNA reads as TGTGCCACCAGCAGAGATGTAGGGGCGGATGGCTACACCTTC. Translation gives CATSRDVGADGYTF.

The chain joins TRBV7-2 to TRBJ1-2; D is ambiguous. CDR1 SGHTA and CDR2 FQGNSA come from the germline V gene. V shed 8 bases and J shed 4 bases, with 17 bases lying between them. CDR3 length equals 14 residues. CDR3 sequence reads: CASQSTTAPYGYTF. CDR3 DNA: TGTGCCAGCCAATCGACCACAGCCCCCTATGGCTACACCTTC.

The genes are TRBV3-1 (or the pseudogene TRBV3-2) and TRBJ1-1; D is undetermined. The ends were cut back, 3 bases at V and 6 bases at J, with 8 bases in the middle. The germline CDR1 and CDR2 sequences are LGHDT and YNNKEL (reference sequence). This CDR3 comprises 12 residues. CDR3 coding DNA: TGTGCCAGCAGCCACTACAGAGCTGAAGCTTTCTTT. This translates into CASSHYRAEAFF.

This sequence joins TRBV9 and TRBJ2-1; 10 bases fit TRBD2. There are 15 residues in the CDR3. Germline CDR1 reads SGDLS; CDR2 reads YYNGEE. The V segment lost 0 bases and the J segment 6 bases; nucleotides outside the gene matches: 3. CDR3 residues: CASSVASGSFNEQFF. Written as DNA, the CDR3 is TGTGCCAGCAGCGTAGCTAGCGGGAGTTTCAATGAGCAGTTCTTC.

The chain links TRBV19 to TRBJ1-3; TRBD1 matches 8 bases. This CDR3 has 15 residues. J was trimmed by 3 bases and V by 5 bases; bases with no gene match: 6. CDR1 is LNHDA and CDR2 is SQIVND in the germline V gene (reference sequence). CDR3 DNA sequence: TGTGCCAGTAGTCCGCAGGGGGCTTTTGGAAACACCATATATTTT. Its translation: CASSPQGAFGNTIYF.

V and J are TRBV11-2 and TRBJ1-2; possibly TRBD1 for D (6 bases). The V and J ends lost 4 bases and 7 bases respectively, with 19 bases between them. Germline CDR1 SGHAT, CDR2 FQNNGV. The CDR3 has 15 amino acids. CDR3 DNA sequence: TGTGCCAGCAGCTCAACCGGCACAGGGTTTGGTGGCTACACCTTC. Translated: CASSSTGTGFGGYTF.

This clone has only one observation. This chain uses TRBV18 with TRBJ1-5; D unclear. Trimming took 5 bases from V and 4 from J, leaving 15 bases between them. CDR1 is KGHSH, CDR2 LQKENI, per germline. CDR3 size: 15 residues. The CDR3 spells CASSTLSGPNQPQHF. In DNA, the CDR3 is TGTGCCAGCTCAACTCTAAGTGGGCCAAATCAGCCCCAGCATTTT.

The rearrangement links TRBV10-3 to TRBJ2-7; TRBD1 aligns across 9 bases. The length of the CDR3 is 14 residues. The V gene end was trimmed by 9 bases and the J gene end by 1 base; junction bases not matched to a gene: 7. Germline CDR1 ENHRY, CDR2 SYGVKD. CDR3 sequence reads: CAIEPGQGSYEQYF. DNA for the CDR3: TGTGCCATAGAGCCGGGACAGGGTTCCTACGAGCAGTACTTC.

The gene calls are TRBV29-1 and TRBJ1-4; unclear D gene. Germline assignment: CDR1 SQVTM and CDR2 ANQGSEA. This CDR3 spans 15 amino acids. The V gene lost 0 bases and the J gene lost 0 bases, with 8 bases spanning the gap. The DNA of the CDR3 is TGCAGCGTTGAAGATTTGGCAGCAACTAATGAAAAACTGTTTTTT. Its translation is CSVEDLAATNEKLFF.

The chain uses TRBV5-6 and TRBJ2-7; D unresolved. CDR1 SGHDT and CDR2 YYEEEE come from the germline V gene. Trimming cost V 0 bases and J 3 bases, with 10 bases left between them. This CDR3 region has 14 residues. Here the CDR3 DNA reads TGTGCCAGCAGCTTGGGGGCCATCTTCTACGAGCAGTACTTC. Encoded protein: CASSLGAIFYEQYF. The full variable domain, completed using reference TRBV5-6 and TRBJ2-7, is DAGVTQSPTHLIKTRGQQVTLRCSPKSGHDTVSWYQQALGQGPQFIFQYYEEEERQRGNFPDRFSGHQFPNYSSELNVNALLLGDSALYLCASSLGAIFYEQYFGPGTRLTVT.

The chain links TRBV10-3 to TRBJ1-1; TRBD1 might be the D (5 bases). Looked up from germline, CDR1 is ENHRY and CDR2 is SYGVKD. Trimming pared 6 bases from V and 1 base from J, leaving 6 bases between. The CDR3 consists of 12 residues. The CDR3 sequence: CAIRTGNTEAFF. The CDR3 DNA reads as TGTGCCATCAGAACAGGGAACACTGAAGCTTTCTTT.

The chain carries TRBV6-6 and TRBJ1-5; D perhaps matches TRBD1 (6 bases). The CDR3 runs 13 residues. Deletions cut 7 bases from V and 7 bases from J, with 14 bases between. Germline loops: CDR1 MNHNY, CDR2 SVGAGI (reference sequence). The CDR3 loop reads CASKGGSGQPQHF. The CDR3 DNA follows: TGTGCCAGCAAGGGGGGGTCGGGGCAGCCCCAGCATTTT.

The rearrangement uses TRBV28 and TRBJ1-5; TRBD1 is a possible D gene (5 bases). The CDR3 contains 15 residues. Trimming took 2 bases from V and 1 from J, leaving 9 bases between them. Germline values: CDR1 MDHEN, CDR2 SYDVKM. DNA for the CDR3: TGTGCCAGCAGTTTAGGAGACAGAAGCAATCAGCCCCAGCATTTT. It encodes CASSLGDRSNQPQHF.